This T cell receptor beta chain appears in the sequencing data of a study of technical replicates of blood from a handful of donors. Generated by immunoSEQ multiplex PCR, the TCRdb table keeps only in-frame clones and is missing some. The data hold more than 90,000 clones, with 85% to 95% observed a single time. This CDR3 is built from 13 residues. V was shortened by 1 base and J by 8 bases, with 9 bases between the two germline ends. Germline CDR1 reads LNHNV; CDR2 reads YYDKDF (reference sequence). V and J are TRBV15 and TRBJ2-1; a weak D match, TRBD1 (5 bases). The material sequenced was T cells isolated from PBMCs. The sequence came from a human donor in good health. The CDR3 is CATSRVTGDEQFF. The DNA for the CDR3 is TGTGCCACCAGCAGAGTCACAGGCGATGAGCAGTTCTTC. The full variable domain, completed using reference TRBV15 and TRBJ2-1, is DAMVIQNPRYQVTQFGKPVTLSCSQTLNHNVMYWYQQKSSQAPKLLFHYYDKDFNNEADTPDNFQSRRPNTSFCFLDIRSPGLGDTAMYLCATSRVTGDEQFFGPGTRLTVL.